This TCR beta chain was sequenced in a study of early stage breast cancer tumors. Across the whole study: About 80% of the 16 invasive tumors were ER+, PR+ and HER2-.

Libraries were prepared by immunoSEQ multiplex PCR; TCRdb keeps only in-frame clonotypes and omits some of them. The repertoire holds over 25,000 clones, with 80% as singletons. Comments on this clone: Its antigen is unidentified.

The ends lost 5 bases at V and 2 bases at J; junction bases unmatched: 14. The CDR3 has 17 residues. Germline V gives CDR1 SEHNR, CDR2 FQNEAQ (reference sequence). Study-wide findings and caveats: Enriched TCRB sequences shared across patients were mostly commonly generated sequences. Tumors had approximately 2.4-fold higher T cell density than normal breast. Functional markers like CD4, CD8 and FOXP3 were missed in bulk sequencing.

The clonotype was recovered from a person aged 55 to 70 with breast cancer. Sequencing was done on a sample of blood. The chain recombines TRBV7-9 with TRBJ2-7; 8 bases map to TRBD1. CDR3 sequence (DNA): TGTGCCAGCAGCCCCAGAGGTGGACAGGGACGACCCTACGAGCAGTACTTC. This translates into CASSPRGGQGRPYEQYF.